Sequencing of this T cell receptor beta chain was carried out in a study of cytotoxic CD8 clonotypes in ibrutinib-treated CLL. Points from the study as a whole: At the start, clonality exceeded age-matched healthy donors and followed circulating CD8+ T-cell counts.

Sequencing used immunoSEQ multiplex PCR; TCRdb keeps in-frame clones, though not all of them. The table has about 130,000 clones, approximately 85% seen once. Details on this clone: Its antigen is as yet unknown.

The sequence derives from a human donor with chronic lymphocytic leukemia. The starting material was PBMCs, obtained after 24 months of ibrutinib treatment.

The DNA of the CDR3 is TGTGCCATCAGTGGGGAGCCCCCATACAATGAGCAGTTCTTC. This sequence encodes CAISGEPPYNEQFF. The chain recombines TRBV10-3 with TRBJ2-1; D might be TRBD2 (5 bases). The CDR3 consists of 14 residues. Per germline, CDR1 ENHRY and CDR2 SYGVKD. V lost 4 bases to trimming and J lost 4 bases, with 11 bases between them.